This TCR beta chain was sequenced for a study of cytomegalovirus exposure and HLA in healthy donors. Study at large: Of the donors genotyped, approximately 430 in all, less than 90% fell in the Caucasian-associated ancestry cluster. Study results and caveats: According to the study, 150 to 200 TCR beta chains were cytomegalovirus-associated.

PCR was performed using 60 Vbeta and 13 Jbeta primers. In the authors' workflow: About 10 million of tens of millions of unique TCR beta chains were shared, per a later count. Method: immunoSEQ multiplex PCR; TCRdb's copy keeps in-frame clones and lacks some. The V and J calls and clone size come from that table; D and trimming were worked out from the DNA. Among around 150,000 clones, 60% to 80% were seen once, and the ten largest hold approximately 15%. To note about this clone: Its antigen is currently unknown.

The trim removed 3 bases at V and 5 bases at J, leaving 6 bases unmatched. There are 15 residues in the CDR3. Germline V gene lookup returns CDR1 SGDLS and CDR2 YYNGEE. This chain links TRBV9 with TRBJ2-3, with TRBD1 matching over 10 bases. The TCR was taken from a woman in her forties in good health and CMV-seronegative. The sample comprised PBMCs. This CDR3 reads CASSGQGAQLDTQYF. CDR3 nucleotides: TGTGCCAGCAGCGGACAGGGGGCCCAACTAGATACGCAGTATTTT.